One sample yielded the 8 T cell receptor beta chains listed below, sequenced in a study of T-cell memory formation after mild COVID-19. TCRdb reprocessed the 5' RACE reads with MiXCR, giving one entry per CDR3 protein. The table includes around 49,000 distinct CDR3 sequences, 25% to 30% detected once. The sequenced sample consisted of PBMCs or a T cell subset sorted from them (not recorded which). These receptors were obtained from a man aged 18 to 35 who had mild COVID-19 (a few samples of this study predate the infection). Cell type and time point are not known.

The CDR3 coding sequence is TGCAGTGCCAAGGGACAGAACTATGGCTACACCTTC. It translates to CSAKGQNYGYTF. V gene TRBV20-1 combines with J gene TRBJ1-2, with 7 nucleotides matching TRBD1. The V segment lost 6 bases and the J segment 2 bases; nucleotides outside the gene matches: 3. Germline CDR1 DFQATT, CDR2 SNEGSKA (reference sequence). This CDR3 contains 12 residues.

This chain links TRBV7-9 with TRBJ2-5, with 8 bases that match TRBD2. The germline V gene encodes CDR1 SEHNR and CDR2 FQNEAQ (reference sequence). V shed 3 bases and J 4 bases; nucleotides not matched to a gene: 7. The CDR3 contains 15 residues. CDR3 residues: CASSFSGGERETQYF. The CDR3 DNA sequence: TGTGCCAGCAGCTTTTCGGGAGGGGAACGAGAGACCCAGTACTTC. The entire variable domain, with the rest obtained from reference TRBV7-9 and TRBJ2-5, is as follows: DTGVSQNPRHKITKRGQNVTFRCDPISEHNRLYWYRQTLGQGPEFLTYFQNEAQLEKSRLLSDRFSAERPKGSFSTLEIQRTEQGDSAMYLCASSFSGGERETQYFGPGTRLLVL.

This clonotype was found once. V usage is TRBV12-3 or TRBV12-4 and J usage is TRBJ2-3, with D perhaps TRBD2 (6 bases). CDR3 length: 14 residues. V was clipped by 2 bases and J by 2 bases, with 8 bases between them. The CDR3, as DNA: TGTGCCAGCAGTTTACTAGCGTCCACAGATACGCAGTATTTT. As protein: CASSLLASTDTQYF.

The chain combines TRBV15 with TRBJ2-2; TRBD1 matches 10 bases. V shed 11 bases and J 10 bases; nucleotides not matched to a gene: 13. CDR3 length: 14 residues. Germline CDR1 is LNHNV and CDR2 is YYDKDF (reference sequence). In DNA, the CDR3 is TGTGCCGTCGTAAGGACAGGGGGATGGGAGGAGCTGTTTTTT. This translates into CAVVRTGGWEELFF.

This clonotype was counted a few times. The genes are TRBV4-1 and TRBJ2-7; D unresolved. CDR3 length: 15 residues. CDR1 and CDR2 (germline): MGHRA, YSYEKL. Trimming cost V 1 base and J 2 bases, with 12 bases left between them. The CDR3 loop is CASSQVSGNTYEQYF. DNA of the CDR3: TGCGCCAGCAGCCAAGTATCAGGCAATACCTACGAGCAGTACTTC.

In this sample, this clonotype turned up a few times. The chain is built from TRBV5-1 and TRBJ2-1; no definite D call. CDR1 and CDR2 (germline): SGHRS, YFSETQ. V lost 3 bases, J lost 8 bases, and 15 bases lay in between. CDR3 size: 14 residues. CDR3 in DNA: TGCGCCAGCAGCTGGGGTACCGGACGCGATGAGCAGTTCTTC. It translates to CASSWGTGRDEQFF.

The chain is built from TRBV9 and TRBJ2-3; D not resolved. With 1 base removed from V and 2 bases from J, the gap between germline ends came to 11 bases. There are 15 residues in the CDR3. The V gene's germline CDR1 is SGDLS and CDR2 YYNGEE. CDR3 in amino acids: CASSVWPTPTDTQYF. CDR3 nucleotide sequence: TGTGCCAGCAGCGTATGGCCTACACCCACAGATACGCAGTATTTT.

This clonotype was detected only a few times. The V and J genes are TRBV20-1 and TRBJ1-1; D is perhaps TRBD1 (6 bases). The germline V and J ends were trimmed by 4 bases and 5 bases, with 8 bases remaining between them. This CDR3 is 11 amino acids long. From germline, CDR1 is DFQATT and CDR2 SNEGSKA (reference sequence). In nucleotides, the CDR3 is TGCAGTGCTAAGGGGGGGACTGAAGCTTTCTTT. Protein product: CSAKGGTEAFF.